This T cell receptor beta chain was identified during a study of blood T cell repertoires in COVID-19. Overall study: PBMCs, B-cell-depleted T cells, or T cells provided the cDNA or gDNA that made up the material.

In germline, CDR1 is MNHEY, CDR2 SMNVEV (reference sequence). The length of the CDR3 is 15 residues. V lost 3 bases, J lost 6 bases, and 8 bases stayed unmatched. Among Cohort 3 donors, those recovered had two negative PCRs, clearance, or symptom resolution. TCRdb's copy holds only in-frame clones and misses some; the assay was immunoSEQ multiplex PCR. There are 300,000 to 400,000 clones in the sample; less than 90% occur only once, and 0.9% to 1.2% lies in the top ten. Sequences were obtained from PBMCs or T cells enriched from blood (not recorded which). The TCR comes from a woman under 40 who had recovered from COVID-19. The V call is TRBV27, the J call TRBJ1-5, with 7 positions matching TRBD1. CDR3 protein: CASSFHPTGAQPQHF. In nucleotides, the CDR3 is TGTGCCAGCAGTTTTCATCCAACAGGGGCTCAGCCCCAGCATTTT.